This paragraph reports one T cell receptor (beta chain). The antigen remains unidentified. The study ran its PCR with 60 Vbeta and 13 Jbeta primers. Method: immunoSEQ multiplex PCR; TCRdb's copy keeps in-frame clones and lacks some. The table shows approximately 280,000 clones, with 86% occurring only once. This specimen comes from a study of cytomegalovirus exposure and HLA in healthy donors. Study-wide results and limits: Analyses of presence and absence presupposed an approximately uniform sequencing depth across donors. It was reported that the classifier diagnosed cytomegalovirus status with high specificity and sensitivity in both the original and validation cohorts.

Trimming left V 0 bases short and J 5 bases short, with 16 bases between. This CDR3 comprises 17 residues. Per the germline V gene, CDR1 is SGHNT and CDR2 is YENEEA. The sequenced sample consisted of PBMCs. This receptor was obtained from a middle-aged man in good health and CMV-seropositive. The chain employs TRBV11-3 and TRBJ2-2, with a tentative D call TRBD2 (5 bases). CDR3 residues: CASSLDRVGEETGELFF. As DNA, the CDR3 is TGTGCCAGCAGCTTAGATCGGGTGGGAGAAGAGACCGGGGAGCTGTTTTTT. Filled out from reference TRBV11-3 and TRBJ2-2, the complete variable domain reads EAGVVQSPRYKIIEKKQPVAFWCNPISGHNTLYWYLQNLGQGPELLIRYENEEAVDDSQLPKDRFSAERLKGVDSTLKIQPAELGDSAVYLCASSLDRVGEETGELFFGEGSRLTVL.